The clone carrying this T cell receptor (beta chain) has just a few counts. Its antigen is unknown. The CDR3 has 12 amino acids. Per the germline V gene, CDR1 is SGHTA and CDR2 is FQGNSA. Trimming left V 11 bases short and J 2 bases short, with 12 bases between. This specimen comes from a study of identical twins. From the 5' RACE reads, TCRdb called clonotypes with MiXCR, one entry per CDR3 protein. The data show about 520,000 distinct CDR3 sequences, less than 25% seen once. Study results and caveats: The authors noted that invariant MAIT and iNKT cells could partly confound zero-insertion analyses.

These sequences were also reported in another study, on T cells expressing NK-cell markers.

The sample taken for sequencing was CD4+ T cells sorted from blood. This sequence joins TRBV7-2 and TRBJ2-5; D is ambiguous. This TCR came from a woman aged 18-30 years in good health. This CDR3 reads CAAQAPQETQYF. DNA for the CDR3: TGTGCCGCGCAGGCTCCGCAAGAGACCCAGTACTTC.